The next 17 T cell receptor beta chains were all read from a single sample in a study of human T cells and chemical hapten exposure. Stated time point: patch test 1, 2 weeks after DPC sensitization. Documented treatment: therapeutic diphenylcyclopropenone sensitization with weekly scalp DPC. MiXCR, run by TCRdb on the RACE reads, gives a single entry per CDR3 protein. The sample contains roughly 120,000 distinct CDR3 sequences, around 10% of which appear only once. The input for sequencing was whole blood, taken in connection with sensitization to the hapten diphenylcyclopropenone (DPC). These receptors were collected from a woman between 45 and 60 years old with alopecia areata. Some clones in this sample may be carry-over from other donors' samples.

The DNA of the CDR3 is TGTGCCAGCAGCCCAACAGTGCTTAGCTACACCTTC. Translation: CASSPTVLSYTF. The rearrangement links TRBV7-2 to TRBJ1-2; D ambiguous. Trimming removed 5 bases from V and 9 bases from J, with 13 bases in between. Germline CDR1 is SGHTA and CDR2 is FQGNSA. The CDR3 sequence is 12 residues long.

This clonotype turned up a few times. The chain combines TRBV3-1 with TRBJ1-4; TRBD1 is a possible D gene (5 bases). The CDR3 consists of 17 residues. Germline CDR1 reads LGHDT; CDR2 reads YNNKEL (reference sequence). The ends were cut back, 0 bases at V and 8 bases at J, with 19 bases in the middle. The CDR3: CASSQDLGTLVGEKLFF. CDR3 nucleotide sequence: TGTGCCAGCAGCCAAGATTTAGGGACGCTGGTAGGCGAAAAACTGTTTTTT.

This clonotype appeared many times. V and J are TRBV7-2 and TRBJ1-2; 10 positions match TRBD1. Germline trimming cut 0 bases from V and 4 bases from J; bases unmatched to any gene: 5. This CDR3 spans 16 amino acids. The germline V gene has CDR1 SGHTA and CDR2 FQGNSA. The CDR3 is CASSLALGTGAYGYTF. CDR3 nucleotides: TGTGCCAGCAGCTTAGCTCTAGGGACAGGGGCCTATGGCTACACCTTC.

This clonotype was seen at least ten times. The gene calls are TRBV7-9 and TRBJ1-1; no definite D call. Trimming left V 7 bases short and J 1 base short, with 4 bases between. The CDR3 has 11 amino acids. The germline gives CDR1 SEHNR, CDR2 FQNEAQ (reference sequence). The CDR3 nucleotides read TGTGCCAGCATAGGGAACACTGAAGCTTTCTTT. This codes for CASIGNTEAFF.

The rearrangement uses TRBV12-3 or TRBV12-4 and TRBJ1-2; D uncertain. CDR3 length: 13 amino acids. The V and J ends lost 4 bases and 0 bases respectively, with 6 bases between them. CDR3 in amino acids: CASSSIPNYGYTF. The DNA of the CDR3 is TGTGCCAGCAGTTCTATACCTAACTATGGCTACACCTTC.

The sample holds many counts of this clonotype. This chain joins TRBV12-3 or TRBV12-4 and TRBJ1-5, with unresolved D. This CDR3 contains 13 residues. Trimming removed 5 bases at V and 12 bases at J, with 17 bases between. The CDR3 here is CASSLSAAAHQHF. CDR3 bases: TGTGCCAGCAGTCTAAGTGCGGCTGCGCACCAGCATTTT.

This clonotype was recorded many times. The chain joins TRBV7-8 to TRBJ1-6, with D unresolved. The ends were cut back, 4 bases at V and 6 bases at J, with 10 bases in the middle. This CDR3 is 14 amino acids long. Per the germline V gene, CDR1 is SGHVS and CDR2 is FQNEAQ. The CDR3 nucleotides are TGTGCCAGCAGCTCCATACGGGCTAATTCACCCCTCCACTTT. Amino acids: CASSSIRANSPLHF.

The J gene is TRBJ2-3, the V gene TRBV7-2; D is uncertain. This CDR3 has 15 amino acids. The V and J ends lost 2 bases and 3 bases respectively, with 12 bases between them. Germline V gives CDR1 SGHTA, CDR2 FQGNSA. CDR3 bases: TGTGCCAGCAGCTTAATCGCCGCTACAACAGATACGCAGTATTTT. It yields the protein CASSLIAATTDTQYF.

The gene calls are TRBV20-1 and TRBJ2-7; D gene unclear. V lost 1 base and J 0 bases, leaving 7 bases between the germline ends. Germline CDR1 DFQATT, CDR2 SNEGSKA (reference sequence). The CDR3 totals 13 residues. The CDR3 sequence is CSARAESSYEQYF. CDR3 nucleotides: TGCAGTGCTAGAGCTGAAAGCTCCTACGAGCAGTACTTC.

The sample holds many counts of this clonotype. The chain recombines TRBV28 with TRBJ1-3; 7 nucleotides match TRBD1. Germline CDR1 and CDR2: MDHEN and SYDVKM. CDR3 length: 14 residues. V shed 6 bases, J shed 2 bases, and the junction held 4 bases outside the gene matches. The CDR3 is CASSIDRAGNTIYF. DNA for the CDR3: TGTGCCAGCAGCATAGACAGGGCTGGAAACACCATATATTTT.

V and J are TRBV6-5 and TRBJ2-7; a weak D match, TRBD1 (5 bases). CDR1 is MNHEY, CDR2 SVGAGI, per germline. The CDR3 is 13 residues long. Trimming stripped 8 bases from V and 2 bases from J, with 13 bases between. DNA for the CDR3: TGTGCCAGCCGGACCACAGGTGCCTACGAGCAGTACTTC. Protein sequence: CASRTTGAYEQYF.

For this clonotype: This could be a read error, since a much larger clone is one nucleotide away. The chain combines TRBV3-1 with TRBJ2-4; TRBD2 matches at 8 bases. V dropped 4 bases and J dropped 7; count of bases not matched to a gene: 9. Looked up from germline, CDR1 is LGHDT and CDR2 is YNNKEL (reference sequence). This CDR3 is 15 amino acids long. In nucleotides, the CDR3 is TGTGCCAGCAGCCCCCGGGCTGGCGGGAGGAACATTCAGTACTTC. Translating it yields CASSPRAGGRNIQYF.

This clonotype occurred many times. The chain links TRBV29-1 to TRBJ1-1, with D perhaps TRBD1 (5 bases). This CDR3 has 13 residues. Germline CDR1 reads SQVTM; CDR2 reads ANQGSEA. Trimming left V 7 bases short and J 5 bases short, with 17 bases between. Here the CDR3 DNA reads TGCAGCGCATCGCAGCAGGGAAATACTGAAGCTTTCTTT. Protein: CSASQQGNTEAFF.

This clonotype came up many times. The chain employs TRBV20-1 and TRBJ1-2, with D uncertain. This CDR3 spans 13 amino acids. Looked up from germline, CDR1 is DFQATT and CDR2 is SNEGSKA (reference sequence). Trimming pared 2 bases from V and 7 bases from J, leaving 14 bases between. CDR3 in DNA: TGCAGTGCTAGAACAGATACTCAACTTGGCTACACCTTC. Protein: CSARTDTQLGYTF.

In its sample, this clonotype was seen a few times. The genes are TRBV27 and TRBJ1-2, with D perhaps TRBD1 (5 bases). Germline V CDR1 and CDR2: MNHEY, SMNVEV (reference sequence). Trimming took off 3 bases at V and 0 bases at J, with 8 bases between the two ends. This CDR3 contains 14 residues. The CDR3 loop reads CASSFAGPNYGYTF. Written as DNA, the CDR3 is TGTGCCAGCAGTTTTGCAGGGCCTAACTATGGCTACACCTTC.

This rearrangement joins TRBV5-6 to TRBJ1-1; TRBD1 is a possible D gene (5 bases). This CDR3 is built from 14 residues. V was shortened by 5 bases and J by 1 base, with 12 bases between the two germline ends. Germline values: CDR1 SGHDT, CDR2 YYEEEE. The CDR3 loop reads CASSQGTGNTEAFF. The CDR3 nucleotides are TGTGCCAGCAGTCAAGGGACGGGGAACACTGAAGCTTTCTTT.

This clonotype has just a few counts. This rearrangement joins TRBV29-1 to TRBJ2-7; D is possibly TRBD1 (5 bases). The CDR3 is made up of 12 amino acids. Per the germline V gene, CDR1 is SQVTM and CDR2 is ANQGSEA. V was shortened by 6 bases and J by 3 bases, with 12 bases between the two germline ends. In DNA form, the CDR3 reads TGCAGCGTACGCAGGGCGGACTACGAGCAGTACTTC. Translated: CSVRRADYEQYF.